This T cell receptor delta chain was observed in a study of γδ T cells in repeated Plasmodium falciparum infection. Background on the study: Malian gammadelta TCRs were studied during no-transmission periods and across acute malaria episodes.

TCRdb re-processed the multiplex PCR reads via CATT. The repertoire consists of approximately 60,000 delta-chain clones, with approximately 1.5% occurring once and the leading ten covering 14% to 15%. The germline V gene encodes CDR1 GEAIGNYY and CDR2 EKD. Trimming removed 0 bases from V and 0 bases from J; junction bases left unmatched: 19. The CDR3 has 21 amino acids. Flow sorting of PBMC yielded separate Vgamma9/Vdelta2+ and Vdelta2-negative gammadelta T cell populations for bulk repertoire analysis. This clone was seen a few times. This probably arose from a read error, given a far larger clone one base away. Different DNA sequences within this sample yield the same CDR3.

The specimen sequenced was gamma-delta T cells from blood. The sequence derives from a pool of human donors (malaria-infected and uninfected, not separated). This chain links TRDV2 with TRDJ1, with 9 bases fitting TRDD3. The CDR3 loop reads CACDTAWGTGGYYPYTDKLIF. CDR3 coding DNA: TGTGCCTGTGACACCGCATGGGGTACAGGGGGATACTATCCGTACACCGATAAACTCATCTTT.